One and the same sample provided the 18 T cell receptor beta chains below, sequenced in a study of shared clonotypes between healthy human individuals. The table came from immunoSEQ multiplex PCR; TCRdb's copy has only in-frame clones and leaves some out. The data contain 1.5 million to 1.9 million clones, approximately 98% of them singletons. The sample was naive CD4+ T cells sorted from blood. The subset denotes: CD45RA+ positively selected. The receptors stem from a man aged 25-40 years in good health.

V is TRBV6-5 and J is TRBJ2-1, with D possibly called TRBD1 or TRBD2 (5 bases each). Trimming took 4 bases from V and 8 from J, leaving 15 bases between them. The CDR3 is made up of 14 amino acids. Per the germline V gene, CDR1 is MNHEY and CDR2 is SVGAGI. The CDR3 loop is CASSSVGPLDEQFF. CDR3 nucleotides: TGTGCCAGCAGTTCGGTGGGACCGTTGGATGAGCAGTTCTTC.

The chain links TRBV2 to TRBJ2-7; TRBD2 might be the D (6 bases). Trimming took 7 bases from V and 2 from J, leaving 15 bases between them. Germline-derived CDR1 and CDR2 are SNHLY and FYNNEI. There are 14 residues in the CDR3. The CDR3 region is CASISRGGTYEQYF. For the CDR3, the DNA is TGTGCCAGCATTTCGCGTGGAGGGACCTACGAGCAGTACTTC.

J is TRBJ1-1 and V is TRBV19; 10 bases map to TRBD1. This CDR3 comprises 14 residues. After removal of 6 bases from V and 0 bases from J, the junction contained 1 base not matched to a gene. The germline V gene has CDR1 LNHDA and CDR2 SQIVND (reference sequence). This CDR3 is CASRDRGLNTEAFF. For the CDR3, the DNA is TGTGCCAGTAGGGACAGGGGGTTGAACACTGAAGCTTTCTTT.

This clone has just one count. The chain couples TRBV7-9 to TRBJ1-1; D gene ambiguous. In germline, CDR1 is SEHNR, CDR2 FQNEAQ (reference sequence). The ends were cut back, 3 bases at V and 0 bases at J, with 8 bases in the middle. The CDR3 is made up of 14 amino acids. The CDR3 here is CASSFKAMNTEAFF. The CDR3 DNA reads TGTGCCAGCAGCTTTAAGGCGATGAACACTGAAGCTTTCTTT.

J is TRBJ2-1 and V is TRBV29-1, with 10 bases fitting TRBD1. The germline CDR1 and CDR2 sequences are SQVTM and ANQGSEA. The V gene end was trimmed by 4 bases and the J gene end by 2 bases; junction bases not matched to a gene: 2. The length of the CDR3 is 14 residues. The CDR3 region has the DNA TGCAGCGTTGGAGGACAGGGGGCCTACAATGAGCAGTTCTTC. This codes for CSVGGQGAYNEQFF.

The V call is TRBV7-2, the J call TRBJ1-5; no clear D gene. Germline CDR1 SGHTA, CDR2 FQGNSA. V shed 1 base and J shed 3 bases, with 10 bases lying between them. This CDR3 is built from 15 residues. The CDR3 loop reads CASSLEFGSNQPQHF. The CDR3 coding sequence is TGTGCCAGCAGCTTAGAATTTGGGTCCAATCAGCCCCAGCATTTT. The variable domain in full, completed from reference TRBV7-2 and TRBJ1-5, reads GAGVSQSPSNKVTEKGKDVELRCDPISGHTALYWYRQSLGQGLEFLIYFQGNSAPDKSGLPSDRFSAERTGGSVSTLTIQRTQQEDSAVYLCASSLEFGSNQPQHFGDGTRLSIL.

This chain uses TRBV7-2 with TRBJ2-1; 14 bases align to TRBD2. Germline V gene sequence: CDR1 SGHTA, CDR2 FQGNSA. V was clipped by 3 bases and J by 3 bases; unmatched bases: 7. This CDR3 comprises 18 residues. This CDR3 is CASSFGLAGGSIYNEQFF. In DNA form, the CDR3 reads TGTGCCAGCAGCTTCGGACTAGCGGGAGGTTCTATCTACAATGAGCAGTTCTTC.

The V and J genes are TRBV18 and TRBJ2-2, with TRBD2 matching 7 bases. The V and J ends lost 9 bases and 3 bases, in that order; junction bases with no gene match: 13. There are 16 residues in the CDR3. Germline-derived CDR1 and CDR2 are KGHSH and LQKENI. Here the CDR3 DNA reads TGTGCCAGTCAACCCCCACTAGCGCAATACACCGGGGAGCTGTTTTTT. This sequence encodes CASQPPLAQYTGELFF.

The rearrangement joins TRBV7-8 to TRBJ1-5, with a tentative D call TRBD1 (6 bases). This CDR3 is 17 amino acids long. With 5 bases removed from V and 2 bases from J, the gap between germline ends came to 19 bases. Germline-derived CDR1 and CDR2 are SGHVS and FQNEAQ. The chain's CDR3 is CASSPRGNRAGNQPQHF. CDR3 nucleotide sequence: TGTGCCAGCAGCCCTAGGGGGAACAGGGCTGGCAATCAGCCCCAGCATTTT.

Concerning this clone: This specimen includes other DNA sequences encoding the same CDR3. The chain uses TRBV5-1 and TRBJ2-2; TRBD1 matches at 8 bases. Looked up from germline, CDR1 is SGHRS and CDR2 is YFSETQ. Unmatched junction bases numbered 0, after V lost 0 bases and J lost 5 bases. The CDR3 has 14 residues. The CDR3, as DNA: TGCGCCAGCAGCTTGGGACAGGGGACCGGGGAGCTGTTTTTT. This codes for CASSLGQGTGELFF.

The rearrangement joins TRBV28 to TRBJ2-7; no reliable D call. V shed 5 bases and J shed 1 base, with 15 bases lying between them. CDR3 length: 15 amino acids. The germline V gene has CDR1 MDHEN and CDR2 SYDVKM. The CDR3 spells CASSRRRINSYEQYF. The CDR3 bases are TGTGCCAGCAGTCGTCGACGAATTAATTCCTACGAGCAGTACTTC.

This chain uses TRBV9 with TRBJ1-1, with D possibly TRBD1 on 6 matching bases. The CDR3 spans 15 residues. Germline V gives CDR1 SGDLS, CDR2 YYNGEE. Deletions cut 3 bases from V and 3 bases from J, with 15 bases between. CDR3 DNA sequence: TGTGCCAGCAGCGCAGGAGGGACAACGGACACTGAAGCTTTCTTT. It translates to CASSAGGTTDTEAFF.

The rearrangement joins TRBV5-1 to TRBJ2-7; 8 nucleotides line up with TRBD2. The V segment lost 4 bases and the J segment 0 bases; nucleotides outside the gene matches: 9. Per the germline V gene, CDR1 is SGHRS and CDR2 is YFSETQ. The CDR3 runs 16 residues. The CDR3 reads CASSPTGGPLSYEQYF. CDR3 sequence (DNA): TGCGCCAGCAGCCCCACGGGGGGGCCGCTCTCCTACGAGCAGTACTTC.

The chain recombines TRBV30 with TRBJ2-7; D possibly corresponds to TRBD1 (5 bases). The germline CDR1 and CDR2 sequences are GTSNPN and SVGIG (reference sequence). V shed 2 bases and J shed 2 bases, with 7 bases lying between them. The CDR3 consists of 12 residues. The CDR3 loop is CAWSTGAYEQYF. CDR3 DNA sequence: TGTGCCTGGAGTACAGGAGCCTACGAGCAGTACTTC.

The chain uses TRBV27 and TRBJ1-2; D gene unclear. Per the germline V gene, CDR1 is MNHEY and CDR2 is SMNVEV (reference sequence). V dropped 10 bases and J dropped 5 bases, with 20 bases sitting between them. This CDR3 is 14 amino acids long. Here the CDR3 reads CATSLSGDLYGYTF. CDR3 sequence (DNA): TGTGCCACCTCGTTGTCGGGTGATCTTTATGGCTACACCTTC.

The CDR3 is CASSPDGQGGYTF. The CDR3 coding sequence is TGTGCCAGCAGCCCGGACGGTCAGGGGGGCTACACCTTC. The J gene is TRBJ1-2, the V gene TRBV27, with D perhaps matching TRBD1 (6 bases). The CDR3 has 13 residues. Germline V gene lookup returns CDR1 MNHEY and CDR2 SMNVEV (reference sequence). Trimming took off 6 bases at V and 8 bases at J, with 16 bases between the two ends.

J is TRBJ1-4 and V is TRBV5-1; D unresolved. CDR1 and CDR2 (germline): SGHRS, YFSETQ. V gave up 4 bases and J gave up 4 bases, with 11 bases separating them. This CDR3 region has 14 residues. CDR3 amino acids: CASSIKNSNEKLFF. DNA for the CDR3: TGCGCCAGCAGCATAAAAAATAGTAATGAAAAACTGTTTTTT.

DNA of the CDR3: TGTGCCAGCAGCTTAGGGGGACAGGGCGGAGAGACCCAGTACTTC. Protein sequence: CASSLGGQGGETQYF. The genes are TRBV11-3 and TRBJ2-5; the match to TRBD1 covers 9 bases. Unmatched junction bases numbered 4, after V lost 1 base and J lost 4 bases. The V gene's germline CDR1 is SGHNT and CDR2 YENEEA. There are 15 residues in the CDR3.